This T cell receptor (beta chain) was identified in a study of patients and donors after allogeneic stem cell transplantation. From the RT-PCR reads, TCRdb called clonotypes with MiXCR, one entry per CDR3 protein. The sample has about 960,000 distinct CDR3 sequences; roughly 18% are singletons. The CDR3 length is 15 residues. Per germline, CDR1 MNHNS and CDR2 SASEGT. The V gene lost 6 bases and the J gene lost 0 bases, with 12 bases spanning the gap. This clonotype was found a few times. The sample comprised blood, either unsorted or a sorted T cell fraction (not recorded which). This sequence joins TRBV6-1 and TRBJ1-3; D gene unclear. This sequence was found in a human donor who was either an allogeneic HSCT recipient or a stem cell or donor lymphocyte infusion donor (not recorded which). It is not recorded whose cells these are; they may come from a transplant donor. The CDR3 loop is CASSREPTSGNTIYF. The CDR3 DNA sequence: TGTGCCAGCAGCCGTGAGCCTACCTCTGGAAACACCATATATTTT.